The clone carrying this T cell receptor (beta chain) came up many times. Its specificity is not known. Time point given: patch test 1, 2 weeks after DPC sensitization. Treatment described: therapeutic diphenylcyclopropenone sensitization with weekly scalp DPC. At patch-test visits, sampling came before the patch test. The CDR3 sequence is 14 residues long. Trimming cost V 2 bases and J 6 bases, with 14 bases left between them. The V gene's germline CDR1 is SGHAT and CDR2 FQNNGV. This record belongs to a study of human T cells and chemical hapten exposure. Study as a whole: For sensitization, 2% DPC was applied to a 2 cm by 2 cm patch of upper inner arm skin.

Study-level points and caveats: Expanded TCRs produced significantly more large CDR3 similarity clusters than controls did. Each of the donors had alopecia, so their immune responses may not resemble those of healthy people.

A single record per CDR3 protein comes from TCRdb applying MiXCR to the RACE reads. The table has 85,000 to 100,000 distinct CDR3 sequences, 9.5% to 15% seen once; the top ten hold less than 2.5%. V usage is TRBV11-2 and J usage is TRBJ2-7; perhaps D is TRBD1 or TRBD2 (5 bases each). This receptor was obtained from a woman in her thirties or forties with alopecia areata. Some clones in this sample may be carry-over from other donors' samples. The sample was whole blood, taken in connection with sensitization to the hapten diphenylcyclopropenone (DPC). CDR3 sequence: CASSLFRGVSEQYF. The CDR3 region has the DNA TGTGCCAGCAGCTTATTCCGAGGGGTAAGCGAGCAGTACTTC.